This T cell receptor beta chain was identified during a study of OX40 agonist ivuxolimab in advanced cancers. Sequencing used immunoSEQ multiplex PCR; TCRdb keeps in-frame clones, though not all of them. The top ten hold 8.7% of the sample, which has 80,000 to 95,000 clones, around 90% seen once. This CDR3 contains 14 residues. Trimming at V came to 3 bases and at J to 3 bases, leaving 6 bases not matched to a gene. Germline CDR1 reads SQVTM; CDR2 reads ANQGSEA. Note on this clone: Its specificity is unknown.

Findings and limits, study-wide: At doses 0.1 to 3.0 mg/kg, CD4+ and CD8+ clones expanded. Among T cells, CD8+ cells averaged more expanded clones than CD4+ cells.

Enrollment shut out patients with autoimmune disease history or systemic immunosuppression. The material was CD4+ or CD8+ T cells sorted from blood, obtained in a trial of the OX40 agonist ivuxolimab. The rearrangement links TRBV29-1 to TRBJ2-7; 9 bases agree with TRBD1. The sequence was obtained from an adult with an advanced solid tumor such as melanoma, head and neck, liver or kidney cancer. CDR3 in DNA: TGCAGCGTTGAGAGGACAGGGGCTGACTACGAGCAGTACTTC. Protein product: CSVERTGADYEQYF.